A single T cell receptor beta chain is shown here with its context. The study ran its PCR with 60 Vbeta and 13 Jbeta primers. Sequencing used immunoSEQ multiplex PCR; TCRdb keeps in-frame clones, though not all of them. Among approximately 210,000 clones listed, nearly 80% were seen once. The CDR3 is 14 residues long. The junction had 7 bases not matched to a gene; V was cut back by 4 bases and J by 5 bases. Germline V gene lookup returns CDR1 SGHDT and CDR2 YYEEEE. The sample belongs to a study of cytomegalovirus exposure and HLA in healthy donors. The chain employs TRBV5-6 and TRBJ1-2; 8 bases fit TRBD1. The receptor's source is a male donor in good health and CMV-seronegative. The sequencing sample was made of PBMCs. CDR3 in amino acids: CASSRGQGGYGYTF. CDR3 DNA: TGTGCCAGCAGCCGAGGACAGGGAGGGTATGGCTACACCTTC.